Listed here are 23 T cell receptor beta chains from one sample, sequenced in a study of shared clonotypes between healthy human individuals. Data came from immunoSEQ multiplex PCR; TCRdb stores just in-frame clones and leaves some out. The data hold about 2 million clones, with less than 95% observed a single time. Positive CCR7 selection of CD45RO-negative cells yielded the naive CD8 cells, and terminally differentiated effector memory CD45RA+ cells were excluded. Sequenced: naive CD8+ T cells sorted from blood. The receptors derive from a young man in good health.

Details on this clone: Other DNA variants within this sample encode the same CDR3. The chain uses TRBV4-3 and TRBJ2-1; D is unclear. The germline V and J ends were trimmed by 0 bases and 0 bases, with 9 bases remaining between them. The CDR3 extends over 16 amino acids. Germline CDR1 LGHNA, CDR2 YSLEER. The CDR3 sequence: CASSQDSAGSYNEQFF. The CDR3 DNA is TGCGCCAGCAGCCAAGATTCCGCAGGCTCCTACAATGAGCAGTTCTTC.

The CDR3 spells CASSWKGEGMAYEQYF. DNA of the CDR3: TGTGCCAGCAGTTGGAAGGGGGAGGGGATGGCCTACGAGCAGTACTTC. The chain couples TRBV27 to TRBJ2-7; possibly TRBD2 for D (7 bases). V was pared by 4 bases and J by 2 bases, with 18 bases between. Per germline, CDR1 MNHEY and CDR2 SMNVEV (reference sequence). This CDR3 has 16 residues.

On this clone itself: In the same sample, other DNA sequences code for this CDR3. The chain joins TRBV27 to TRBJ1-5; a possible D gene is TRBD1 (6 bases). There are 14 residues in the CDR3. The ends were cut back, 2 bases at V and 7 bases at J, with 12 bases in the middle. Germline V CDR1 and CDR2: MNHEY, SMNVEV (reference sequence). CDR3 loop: CASSLVGGGQPQHF. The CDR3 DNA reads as TGTGCCAGCAGTTTAGTAGGGGGAGGCCAGCCCCAGCATTTT.

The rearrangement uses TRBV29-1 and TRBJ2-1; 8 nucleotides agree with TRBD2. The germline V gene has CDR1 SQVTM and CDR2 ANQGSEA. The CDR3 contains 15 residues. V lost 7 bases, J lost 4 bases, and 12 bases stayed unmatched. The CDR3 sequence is CSAEGLAGHYNEQFF. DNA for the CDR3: TGCAGCGCCGAGGGCTTAGCGGGGCATTACAATGAGCAGTTCTTC.

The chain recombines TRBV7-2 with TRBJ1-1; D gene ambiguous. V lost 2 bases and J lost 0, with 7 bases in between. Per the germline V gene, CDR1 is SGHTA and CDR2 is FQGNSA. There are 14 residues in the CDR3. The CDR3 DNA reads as TGTGCCAGCAGCTTATGGGGTGTGAACACTGAAGCTTTCTTT. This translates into CASSLWGVNTEAFF. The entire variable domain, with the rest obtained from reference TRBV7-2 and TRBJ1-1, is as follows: GAGVSQSPSNKVTEKGKDVELRCDPISGHTALYWYRQSLGQGLEFLIYFQGNSAPDKSGLPSDRFSAERTGGSVSTLTIQRTQQEDSAVYLCASSLWGVNTEAFFGQGTRLTVV.

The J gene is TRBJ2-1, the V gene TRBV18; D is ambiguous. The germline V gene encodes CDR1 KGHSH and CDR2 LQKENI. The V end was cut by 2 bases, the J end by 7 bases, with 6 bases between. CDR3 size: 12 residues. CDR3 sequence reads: CASSPGWNEQFF. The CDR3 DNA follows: TGTGCCAGCTCACCAGGGTGGAATGAGCAGTTCTTC.

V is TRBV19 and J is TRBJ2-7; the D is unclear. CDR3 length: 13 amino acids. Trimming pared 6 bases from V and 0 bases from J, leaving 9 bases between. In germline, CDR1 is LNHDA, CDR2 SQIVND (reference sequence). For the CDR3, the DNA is TGTGCCAGTAGCCGTACCGACTCCTACGAGCAGTACTTC. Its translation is CASSRTDSYEQYF. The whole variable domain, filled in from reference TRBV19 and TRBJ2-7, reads DGGITQSPKYLFRKEGQNVTLSCEQNLNHDAMYWYRQDPGQGLRLIYYSQIVNDFQKGDIAEGYSVSREKKESFPLTVTSAQKNPTAFYLCASSRTDSYEQYFGPGTRLTVT.

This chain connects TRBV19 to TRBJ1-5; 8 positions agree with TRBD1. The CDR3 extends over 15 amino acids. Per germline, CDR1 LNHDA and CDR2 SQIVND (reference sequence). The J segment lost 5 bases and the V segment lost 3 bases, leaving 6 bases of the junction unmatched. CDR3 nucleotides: TGTGCCAGTAGTATGACAGGGGAGGGAGATCAGCCCCAGCATTTT. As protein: CASSMTGEGDQPQHF.

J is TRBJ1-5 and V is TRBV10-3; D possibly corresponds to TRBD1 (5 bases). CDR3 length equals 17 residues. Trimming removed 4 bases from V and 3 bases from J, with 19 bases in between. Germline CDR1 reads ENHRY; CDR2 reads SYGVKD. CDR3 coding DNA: TGTGCCATCAGTGGAGCGGGGTTAATGGGGACCAATCAGCCCCAGCATTTT. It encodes CAISGAGLMGTNQPQHF.

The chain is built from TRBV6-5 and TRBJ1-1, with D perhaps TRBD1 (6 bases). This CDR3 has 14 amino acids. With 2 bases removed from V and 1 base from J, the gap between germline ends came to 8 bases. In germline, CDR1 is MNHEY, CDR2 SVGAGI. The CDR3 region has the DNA TGTGCCAGCAGTTACCGGGGGCCGAACACTGAAGCTTTCTTT. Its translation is CASSYRGPNTEAFF.

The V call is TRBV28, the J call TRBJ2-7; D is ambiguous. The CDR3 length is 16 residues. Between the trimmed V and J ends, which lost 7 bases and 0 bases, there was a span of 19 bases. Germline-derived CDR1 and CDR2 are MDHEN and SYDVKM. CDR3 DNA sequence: TGTGCCAGCACTTTTAGGGTTCGCAGAGGCTCCTACGAGCAGTACTTC. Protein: CASTFRVRRGSYEQYF.

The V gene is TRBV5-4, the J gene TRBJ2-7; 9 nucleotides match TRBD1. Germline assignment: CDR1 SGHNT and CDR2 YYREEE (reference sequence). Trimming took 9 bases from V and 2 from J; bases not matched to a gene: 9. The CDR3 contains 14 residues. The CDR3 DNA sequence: TGTGCCACGTTTAGACAGGGGGTTACCTACGAGCAGTACTTC. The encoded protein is CATFRQGVTYEQYF. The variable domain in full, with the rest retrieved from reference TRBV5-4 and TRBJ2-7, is ETGVTQSPTHLIKTRGQQVTLRCSSQSGHNTVSWYQQALGQGPQFIFQYYREEENGRGNFPPRFSGLQFPNYSSELNVNALELDDSALYLCATFRQGVTYEQYFGPGTRLTVT.

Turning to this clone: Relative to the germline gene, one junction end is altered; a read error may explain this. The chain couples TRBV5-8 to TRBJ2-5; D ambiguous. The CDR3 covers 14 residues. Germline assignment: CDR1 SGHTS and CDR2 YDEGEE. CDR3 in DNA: TGTGCCAGCAGCTTGAACACCTACCAAGAGGCCCAGTACTTC. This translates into CASSLNTYQEAQYF.

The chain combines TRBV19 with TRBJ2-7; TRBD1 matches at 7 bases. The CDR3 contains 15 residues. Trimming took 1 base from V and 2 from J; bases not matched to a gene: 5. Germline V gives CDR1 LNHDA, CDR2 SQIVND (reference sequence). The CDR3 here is CASSIGDSITYEQYF. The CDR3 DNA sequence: TGTGCCAGTAGTATAGGGGACAGCATTACCTACGAGCAGTACTTC. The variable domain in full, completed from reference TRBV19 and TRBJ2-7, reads DGGITQSPKYLFRKEGQNVTLSCEQNLNHDAMYWYRQDPGQGLRLIYYSQIVNDFQKGDIAEGYSVSREKKESFPLTVTSAQKNPTAFYLCASSIGDSITYEQYFGPGTRLTVT.

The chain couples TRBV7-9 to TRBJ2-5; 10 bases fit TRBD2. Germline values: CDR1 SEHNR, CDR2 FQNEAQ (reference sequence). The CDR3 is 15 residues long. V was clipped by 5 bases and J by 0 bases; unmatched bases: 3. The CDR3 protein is CASSAGTSDQETQYF. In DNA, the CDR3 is TGTGCCAGCAGCGCCGGGACTAGCGACCAAGAGACCCAGTACTTC.

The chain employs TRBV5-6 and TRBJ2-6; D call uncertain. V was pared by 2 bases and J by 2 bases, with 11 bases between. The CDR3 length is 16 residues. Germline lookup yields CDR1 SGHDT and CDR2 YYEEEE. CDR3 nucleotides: TGTGCCAGCAGCTTCGACTGGGAAGCTGGGGCCAACGTCCTGACTTTC. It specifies CASSFDWEAGANVLTF.

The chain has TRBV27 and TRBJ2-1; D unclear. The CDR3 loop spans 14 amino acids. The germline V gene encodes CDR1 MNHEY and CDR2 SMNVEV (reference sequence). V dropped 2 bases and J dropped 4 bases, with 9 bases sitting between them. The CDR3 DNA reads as TGTGCCAGCAGTTTAAATGGAGAATACAATGAGCAGTTCTTC. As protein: CASSLNGEYNEQFF.

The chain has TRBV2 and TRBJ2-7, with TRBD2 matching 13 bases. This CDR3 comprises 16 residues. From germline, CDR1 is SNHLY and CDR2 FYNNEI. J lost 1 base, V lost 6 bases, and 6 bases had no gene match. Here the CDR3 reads CASRGLAGEASYEQYF. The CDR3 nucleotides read TGTGCCAGCAGAGGACTAGCGGGAGAGGCTTCCTACGAGCAGTACTTC.

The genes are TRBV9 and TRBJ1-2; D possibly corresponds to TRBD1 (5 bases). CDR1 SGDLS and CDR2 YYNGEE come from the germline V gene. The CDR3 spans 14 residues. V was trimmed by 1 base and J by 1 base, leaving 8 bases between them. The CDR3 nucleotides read TGTGCCAGCAGCGTATCGGGGGATAACTATGGCTACACCTTC. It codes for CASSVSGDNYGYTF.

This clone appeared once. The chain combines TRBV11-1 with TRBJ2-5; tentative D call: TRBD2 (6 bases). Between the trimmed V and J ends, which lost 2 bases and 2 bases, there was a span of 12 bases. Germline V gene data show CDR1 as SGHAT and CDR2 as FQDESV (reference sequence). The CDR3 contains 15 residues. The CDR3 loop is CASSLLFGGQETQYF. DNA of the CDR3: TGTGCCAGCAGCTTATTATTCGGGGGACAAGAGACCCAGTACTTC.

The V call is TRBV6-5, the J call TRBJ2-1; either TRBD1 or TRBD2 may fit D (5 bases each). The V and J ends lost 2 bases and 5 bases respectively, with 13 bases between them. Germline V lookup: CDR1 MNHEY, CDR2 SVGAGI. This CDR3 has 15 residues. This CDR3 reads CASSYGMGPNNEQFF. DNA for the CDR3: TGTGCCAGCAGTTACGGGATGGGACCAAACAATGAGCAGTTCTTC.

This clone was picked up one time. In nucleotides, the CDR3 is TGTGCCAGCAGTTACTCGCCCCTAGCGGGATCAGATACGCAGTATTTT. Its translation is CASSYSPLAGSDTQYF. This chain connects TRBV6-5 to TRBJ2-3, with 9 bases aligning to TRBD2. Germline V gives CDR1 MNHEY, CDR2 SVGAGI. This CDR3 region has 16 residues. The trim removed 0 bases at V and 4 bases at J, leaving 5 bases unmatched.

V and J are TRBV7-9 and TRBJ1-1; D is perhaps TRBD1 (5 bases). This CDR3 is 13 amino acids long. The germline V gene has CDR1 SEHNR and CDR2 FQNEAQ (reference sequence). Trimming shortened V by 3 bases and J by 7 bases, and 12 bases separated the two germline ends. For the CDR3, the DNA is TGTGCCAGCAGCTTCGGGACGGTTAATGAAGCTTTCTTT. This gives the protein CASSFGTVNEAFF.